This T cell receptor (beta chain) was sequenced in a study of neurological immune-mediated disorders. A single record per CDR3 protein comes from TCRdb applying MiXCR to the 5' RACE reads. The data hold around 16,000 distinct CDR3 sequences, with 3.5% observed a single time. This clonotype has at least ten counts. The CDR3 totals 16 residues. V was shortened by 0 bases and J by 4 bases, with 16 bases between the two germline ends. Per germline, CDR1 SGHRS and CDR2 YFSETQ. The specimen was CD8+ T cells from blood. This clonotype was obtained from a woman between 35 and 50 years old in good health. The V call is TRBV5-1, the J call TRBJ1-1; D might be TRBD1 (6 bases). This CDR3 reads CASSLGPVTGGTEAFF. The CDR3 DNA follows: TGCGCCAGCAGCTTGGGGCCCGTGACAGGTGGCACTGAAGCTTTCTTT.